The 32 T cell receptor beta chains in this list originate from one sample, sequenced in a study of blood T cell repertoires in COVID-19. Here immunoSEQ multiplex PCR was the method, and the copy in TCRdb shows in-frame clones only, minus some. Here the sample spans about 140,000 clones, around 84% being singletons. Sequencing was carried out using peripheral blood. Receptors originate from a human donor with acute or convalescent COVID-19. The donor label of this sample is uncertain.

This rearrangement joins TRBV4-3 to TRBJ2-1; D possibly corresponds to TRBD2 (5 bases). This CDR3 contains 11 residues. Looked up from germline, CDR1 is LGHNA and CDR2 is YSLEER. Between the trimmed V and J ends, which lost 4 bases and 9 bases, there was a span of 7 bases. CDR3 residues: CASSRAGEQFF. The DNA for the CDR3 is TGCGCCAGCAGCCGCGCGGGTGAGCAGTTCTTC.

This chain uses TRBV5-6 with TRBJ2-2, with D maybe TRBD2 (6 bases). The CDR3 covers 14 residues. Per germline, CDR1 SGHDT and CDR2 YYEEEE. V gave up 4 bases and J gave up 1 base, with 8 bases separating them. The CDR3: CASSRGRNTGELFF. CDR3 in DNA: TGTGCCAGCAGCCGGGGGAGGAACACCGGGGAGCTGTTTTTT.

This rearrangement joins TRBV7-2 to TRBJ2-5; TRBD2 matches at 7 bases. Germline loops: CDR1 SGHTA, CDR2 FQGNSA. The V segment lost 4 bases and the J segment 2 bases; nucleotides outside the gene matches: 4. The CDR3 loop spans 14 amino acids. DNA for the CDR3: TGTGCCAGCAGCTCGGGGGGTTCACAAGAGACCCAGTACTTC. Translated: CASSSGGSQETQYF.

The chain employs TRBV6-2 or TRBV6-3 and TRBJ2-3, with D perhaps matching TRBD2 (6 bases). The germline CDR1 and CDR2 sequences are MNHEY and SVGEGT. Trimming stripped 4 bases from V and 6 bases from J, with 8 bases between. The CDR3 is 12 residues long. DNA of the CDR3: TGTGCCAGCAGTTCCGCGGGGGATACGCAGTATTTT. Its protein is CASSSAGDTQYF.

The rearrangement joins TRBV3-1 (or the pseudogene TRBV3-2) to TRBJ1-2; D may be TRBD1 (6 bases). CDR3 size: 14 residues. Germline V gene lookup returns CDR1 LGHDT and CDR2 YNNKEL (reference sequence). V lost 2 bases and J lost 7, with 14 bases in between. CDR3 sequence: CASSQLQGNTGYTF. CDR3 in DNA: TGTGCCAGCAGCCAATTACAGGGTAACACTGGCTACACCTTC.

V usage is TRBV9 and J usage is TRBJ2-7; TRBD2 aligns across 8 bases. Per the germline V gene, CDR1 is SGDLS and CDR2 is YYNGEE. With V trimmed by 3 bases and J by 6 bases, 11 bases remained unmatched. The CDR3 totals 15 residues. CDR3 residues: CASSAGGSTVGEQYF. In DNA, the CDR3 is TGTGCCAGCAGCGCGGGGGGGAGTACCGTAGGCGAGCAGTACTTC.

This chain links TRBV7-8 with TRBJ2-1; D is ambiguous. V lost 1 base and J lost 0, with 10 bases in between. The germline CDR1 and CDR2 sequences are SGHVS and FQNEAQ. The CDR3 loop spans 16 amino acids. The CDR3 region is CASSLGARSSYNEQFF. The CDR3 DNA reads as TGTGCCAGCAGCTTAGGGGCGAGAAGCTCCTACAATGAGCAGTTCTTC.

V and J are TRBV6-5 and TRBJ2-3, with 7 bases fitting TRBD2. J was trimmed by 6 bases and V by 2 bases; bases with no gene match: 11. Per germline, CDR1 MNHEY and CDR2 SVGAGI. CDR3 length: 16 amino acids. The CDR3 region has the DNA TGTGCCAGCAGTTACGGGACTTCTGGCGGGAGCGATACGCAGTATTTT. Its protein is CASSYGTSGGSDTQYF.

The CDR3 region has the DNA TGTGCCTGGGGGGGACTGTTTACTGAAGCTTTCTTT. Encoded protein: CAWGGLFTEAFF. The chain carries TRBV30 and TRBJ1-1; D may be TRBD1 (5 bases). CDR1 and CDR2 from the germline V gene are GTSNPN and SVGIG (reference sequence). The CDR3 extends over 12 amino acids. V was clipped by 5 bases and J by 5 bases, with 12 bases between them.

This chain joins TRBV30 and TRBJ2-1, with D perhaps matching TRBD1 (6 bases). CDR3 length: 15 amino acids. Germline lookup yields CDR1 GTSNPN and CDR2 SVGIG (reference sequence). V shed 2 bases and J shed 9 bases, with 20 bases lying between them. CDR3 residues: CAWSLPGMGAGEQFF. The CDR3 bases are TGTGCCTGGAGTCTCCCCGGAATGGGGGCCGGTGAGCAGTTCTTC.

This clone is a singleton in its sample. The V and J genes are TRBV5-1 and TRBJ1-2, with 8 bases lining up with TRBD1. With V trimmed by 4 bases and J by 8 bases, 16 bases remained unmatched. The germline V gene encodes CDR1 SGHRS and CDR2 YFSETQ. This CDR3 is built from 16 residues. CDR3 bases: TGCGCCAGCAGCCCAACCGCAGGACAGGGTAGGGGCGGCTACACCTTC. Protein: CASSPTAGQGRGGYTF.

This CDR3 is CASSRQGMNTEAFF. DNA for the CDR3: TGTGCCAGCAGCCGACAGGGGATGAACACTGAAGCTTTCTTT. The chain has TRBV7-9 and TRBJ1-1; TRBD1 matches 8 bases. CDR3 length: 14 amino acids. Germline loops: CDR1 SEHNR, CDR2 FQNEAQ (reference sequence). The V segment lost 5 bases and the J segment 0 bases; nucleotides outside the gene matches: 2.

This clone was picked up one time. CDR3 bases: TGTGCCAGCAGCCTCCAGCGCGAGTCGGGGGAGCTGTTTTTT. Translated, it gives CASSLQRESGELFF. The V call is TRBV6-2 or TRBV6-3, the J call TRBJ2-2; unclear D gene. The CDR3 is 14 residues long. Germline CDR1 and CDR2: MNHEY and SVGEGT. Trimming removed 6 bases from V and 8 bases from J, with 16 bases in between.

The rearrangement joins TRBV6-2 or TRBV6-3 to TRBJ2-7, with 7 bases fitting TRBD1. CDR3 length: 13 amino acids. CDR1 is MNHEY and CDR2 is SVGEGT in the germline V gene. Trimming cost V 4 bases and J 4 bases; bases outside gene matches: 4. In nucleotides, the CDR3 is TGTGCCAGCAGTTTCGACAGGGCGTACGAGCAGTACTTC. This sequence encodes CASSFDRAYEQYF.

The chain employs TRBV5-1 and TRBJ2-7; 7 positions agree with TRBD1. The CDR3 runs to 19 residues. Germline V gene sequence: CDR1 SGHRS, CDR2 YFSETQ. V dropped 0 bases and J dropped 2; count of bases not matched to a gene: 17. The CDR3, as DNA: TGCGCCAGCAGCTTGGCCAGTTCAATTTTAGTTCAGGGGGCCTACGAGCAGTACTTC. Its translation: CASSLASSILVQGAYEQYF.

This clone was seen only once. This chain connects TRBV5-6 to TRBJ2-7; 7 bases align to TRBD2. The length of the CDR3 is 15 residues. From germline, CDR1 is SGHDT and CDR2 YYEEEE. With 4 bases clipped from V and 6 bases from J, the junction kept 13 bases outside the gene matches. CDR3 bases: TGTGCCAGCAGCCTGGCGGGAGTCGGGAGGTCCGAGCAGTACGTC. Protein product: CASSLAGVGRSEQYV.

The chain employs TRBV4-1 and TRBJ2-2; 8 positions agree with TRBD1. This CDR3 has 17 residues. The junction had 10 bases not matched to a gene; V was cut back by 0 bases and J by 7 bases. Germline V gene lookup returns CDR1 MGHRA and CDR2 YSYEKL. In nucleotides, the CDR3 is TGCGCCAGCAGCCAAGACCTTGGGCAGGGGGCGAACGGGGAGCTGTTTTTT. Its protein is CASSQDLGQGANGELFF.

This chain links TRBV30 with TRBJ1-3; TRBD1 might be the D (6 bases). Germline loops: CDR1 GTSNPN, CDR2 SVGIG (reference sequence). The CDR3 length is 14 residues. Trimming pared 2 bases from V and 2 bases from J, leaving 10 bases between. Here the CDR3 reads CAWSPGVAGNTIYF. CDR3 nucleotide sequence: TGTGCCTGGAGTCCAGGGGTAGCTGGAAACACCATATATTTT.

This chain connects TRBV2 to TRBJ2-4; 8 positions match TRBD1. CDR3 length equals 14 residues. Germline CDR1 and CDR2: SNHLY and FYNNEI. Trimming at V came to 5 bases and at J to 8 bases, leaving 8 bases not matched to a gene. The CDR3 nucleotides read TGTGCCAGCAGTCGGACAGGGCGAGTGGACATTCAGTACTTC. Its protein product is CASSRTGRVDIQYF.

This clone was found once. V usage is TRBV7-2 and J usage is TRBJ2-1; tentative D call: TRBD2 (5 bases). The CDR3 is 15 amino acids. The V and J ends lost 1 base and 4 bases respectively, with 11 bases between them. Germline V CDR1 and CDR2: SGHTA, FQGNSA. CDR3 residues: CASSLEAAAYNEQFF. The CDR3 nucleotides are TGTGCCAGCAGCTTAGAAGCGGCGGCTTACAATGAGCAGTTCTTC.

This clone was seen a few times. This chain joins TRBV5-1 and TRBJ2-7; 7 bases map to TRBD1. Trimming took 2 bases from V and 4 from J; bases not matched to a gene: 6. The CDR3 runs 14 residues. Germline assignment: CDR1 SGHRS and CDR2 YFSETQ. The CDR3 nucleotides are TGCGCCAGCAGCTTAGAGGGCAGGGGGTACGAGCAGTACTTC. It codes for CASSLEGRGYEQYF.

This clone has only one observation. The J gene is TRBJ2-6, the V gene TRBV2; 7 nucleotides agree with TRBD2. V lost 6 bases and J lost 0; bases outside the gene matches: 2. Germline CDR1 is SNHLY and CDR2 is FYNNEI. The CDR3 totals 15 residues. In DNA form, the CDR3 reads TGTGCCAGCAGCCGCGGGAGCTCTGGGGCCAACGTCCTGACTTTC. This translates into CASSRGSSGANVLTF.

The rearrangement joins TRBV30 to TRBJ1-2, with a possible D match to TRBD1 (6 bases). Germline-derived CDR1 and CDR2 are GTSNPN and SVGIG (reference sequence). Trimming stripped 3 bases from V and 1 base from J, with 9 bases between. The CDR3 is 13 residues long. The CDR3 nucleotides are TGTGCCTGGAGCAGGGGACATAACTATGGCTACACCTTC. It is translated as CAWSRGHNYGYTF.

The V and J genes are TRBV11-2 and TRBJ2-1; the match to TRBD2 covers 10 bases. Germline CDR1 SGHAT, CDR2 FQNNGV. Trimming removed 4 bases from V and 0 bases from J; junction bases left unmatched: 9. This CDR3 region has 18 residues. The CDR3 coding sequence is TGTGCCAGCAGCTCCGGACTAGCGGCTTTTAGCTCCTACAATGAGCAGTTCTTC. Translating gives CASSSGLAAFSSYNEQFF. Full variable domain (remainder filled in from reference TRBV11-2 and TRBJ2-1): EAGVAQSPRYKIIEKRQSVAFWCNPISGHATLYWYQQILGQGPKLLIQFQNNGVVDDSQLPKDRFSAERLKGVDSTLKIQPAKLEDSAVYLCASSSGLAAFSSYNEQFFGPGTRLTVL.

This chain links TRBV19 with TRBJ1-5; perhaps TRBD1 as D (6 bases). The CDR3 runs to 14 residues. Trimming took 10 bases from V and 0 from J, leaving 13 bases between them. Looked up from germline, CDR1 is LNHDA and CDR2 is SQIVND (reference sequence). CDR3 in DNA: TGTGCCACACGGACAGTTTATAGCAATCAGCCCCAGCATTTT. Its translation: CATRTVYSNQPQHF.

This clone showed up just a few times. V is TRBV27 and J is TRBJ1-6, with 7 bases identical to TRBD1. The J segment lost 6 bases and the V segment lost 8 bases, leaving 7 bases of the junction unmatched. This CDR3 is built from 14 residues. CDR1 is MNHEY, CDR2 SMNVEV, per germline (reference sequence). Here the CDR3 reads CASQYDRVNSPLHF. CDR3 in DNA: TGTGCCAGCCAATACGACAGGGTTAATTCACCCCTCCACTTT.

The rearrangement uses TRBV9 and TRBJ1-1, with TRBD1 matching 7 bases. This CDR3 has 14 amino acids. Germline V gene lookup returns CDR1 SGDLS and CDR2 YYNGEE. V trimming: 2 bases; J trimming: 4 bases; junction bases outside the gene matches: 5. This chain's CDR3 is CASSVKGAGTEAFF. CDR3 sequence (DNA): TGTGCCAGCAGCGTGAAGGGGGCGGGCACTGAAGCTTTCTTT. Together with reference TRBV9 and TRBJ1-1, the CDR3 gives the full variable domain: DSGVTQTPKHLITATGQRVTLRCSPRSGDLSVYWYQQSLDQGLQFLIQYYNGEERAKGNILERFSAQQFPDLHSELNLSSLELGDSALYFCASSVKGAGTEAFFGQGTRLTVV.

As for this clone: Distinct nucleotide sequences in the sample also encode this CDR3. Written as DNA, the CDR3 is TGTGCCAGCAGCTCCGGCGGGAGCACAGATACGCAGTATTTT. Amino acids: CASSSGGSTDTQYF. The chain is built from TRBV11-1 and TRBJ2-3, with D perhaps TRBD2 (5 bases). The V gene lost 4 bases and the J gene lost 0 bases, with 8 bases spanning the gap. The CDR3 is made up of 14 amino acids. CDR1 SGHAT and CDR2 FQDESV come from the germline V gene (reference sequence).

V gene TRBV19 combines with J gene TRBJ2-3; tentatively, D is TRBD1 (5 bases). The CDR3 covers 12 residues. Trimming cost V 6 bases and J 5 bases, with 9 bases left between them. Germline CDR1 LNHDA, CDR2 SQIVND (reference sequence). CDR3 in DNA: TGTGCCAGTAGACCGACAGAAGATACGCAGTATTTT. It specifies CASRPTEDTQYF.

CDR3 region: CASSQGLGQFLRYEQYV. The DNA of the CDR3 is TGTGCCAGCTCACAGGGACTAGGGCAGTTCCTTCGTTACGAGCAGTACGTC. The chain joins TRBV18 to TRBJ2-7; 8 bases agree with TRBD2. V was clipped by 4 bases and J by 4 bases; unmatched bases: 15. The V gene's germline CDR1 is KGHSH and CDR2 LQKENI. The CDR3 is 17 amino acids.

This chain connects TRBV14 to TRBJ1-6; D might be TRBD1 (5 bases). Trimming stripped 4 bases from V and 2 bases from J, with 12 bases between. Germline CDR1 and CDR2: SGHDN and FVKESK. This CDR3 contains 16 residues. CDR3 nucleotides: TGTGCCAGCAGCCTTTTAACGGGGGCCTATAATTCACCCCTCCACTTT. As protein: CASSLLTGAYNSPLHF.

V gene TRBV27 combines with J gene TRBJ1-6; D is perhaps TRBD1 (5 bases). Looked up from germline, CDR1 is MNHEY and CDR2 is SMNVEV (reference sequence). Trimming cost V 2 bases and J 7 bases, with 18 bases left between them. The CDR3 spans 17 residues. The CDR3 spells CASSLLQAGRSNSPLHF. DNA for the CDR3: TGTGCCAGCAGTTTACTACAAGCGGGACGGTCAAATTCACCCCTCCACTTT.